Below are 25 T cell receptor beta chains sequenced from a single sample in a study of T-cell reconstitution after alpha-beta-depleted transplantation in children. Unique molecular identifiers featured in how the TCRbeta library was prepared. Each CDR3 protein is one row after TCRdb ran MiXCR on the PCR reads. The data contain 600,000 to 700,000 distinct CDR3 sequences, roughly 15% of them singletons. Sequenced here: PBMCs from the stem cell graft donor, sampled from the stem cell graft. These receptors all stem from a human donor who donated a stem cell graft to a child with acute myeloid leukemia.

This clonotype was recorded many times. This chain joins TRBV12-3 or TRBV12-4 and TRBJ2-3; the D is unclear. V dropped 8 bases and J dropped 6 bases, with 9 bases sitting between them. This CDR3 contains 11 residues. In DNA, the CDR3 is TGTGCCAGCGGGCTCGGGGATACGCAGTATTTT. Protein sequence: CASGLGDTQYF.

This clonotype occurred many times. The V and J genes are TRBV20-1 and TRBJ2-3; maybe TRBD2 (7 bases). V dropped 6 bases and J dropped 2 bases, with 18 bases sitting between them. The length of the CDR3 is 15 residues. In germline, CDR1 is DFQATT, CDR2 SNEGSKA (reference sequence). The CDR3 region is CSAESSGGLTDTQYF. The CDR3 coding sequence is TGCAGTGCCGAGTCATCGGGGGGCCTCACAGATACGCAGTATTTT.

This rearrangement joins TRBV29-1 to TRBJ2-7; tentatively, D is TRBD1 or TRBD2 (5 bases each). The V end lost 8 bases, the J end lost 2 bases, and 10 bases lay between the germline ends. CDR1 is SQVTM and CDR2 is ANQGSEA in the germline V gene. CDR3 size: 11 residues. Written as DNA, the CDR3 is TGCAGCACCGGGACCACCTACGAGCAGTACTTC. Its protein is CSTGTTYEQYF.

This clonotype was counted at least ten times. The chain combines TRBV6-5 with TRBJ1-2; 7 nucleotides match TRBD1. V was pared by 4 bases and J by 0 bases, with 5 bases of the junction left unmatched. CDR1 is MNHEY and CDR2 is SVGAGI in the germline V gene. The CDR3 spans 15 residues. CDR3 in DNA: TGTGCCAGCAGTTTGGGGGGACAGTCTAACTATGGCTACACCTTC. Its translation is CASSLGGQSNYGYTF.

Regarding this clonotype: A read error is possible here, since a much larger clone lies one base away. The V call is TRBV29-1, the J call TRBJ2-3; a weak D match, TRBD2 (6 bases). Germline CDR1 reads SQVTM; CDR2 reads ANQGSEA. The CDR3 totals 15 residues. The CDR3 region is CSVVSWREQTDRQYF. The CDR3 DNA reads TGCAGCGTTGTGTCGTGGCGGGAACAAACAGATAGGCAGTATTTT.

This clonotype was seen repeatedly, ten times or more. V gene TRBV24-1 combines with J gene TRBJ1-5, with no clear D. The CDR3 runs 14 residues. Trimming left V 10 bases short and J 6 bases short, with 18 bases between. Germline CDR1 KGHDR, CDR2 SFDVKD. The CDR3: CATSIGRWGQPQHF. The CDR3 nucleotides read TGTGCCACATCTATCGGACGGTGGGGTCAGCCCCAGCATTTT.

This clonotype came up many times. V is TRBV27 and J is TRBJ2-1; D is perhaps TRBD2 (5 bases). CDR3 length: 12 amino acids. Germline values: CDR1 MNHEY, CDR2 SMNVEV (reference sequence). With 3 bases removed from V and 9 bases from J, the gap between germline ends came to 9 bases. This CDR3 reads CASSFDYGEQFF. In DNA form, the CDR3 reads TGTGCCAGCAGTTTTGACTATGGTGAGCAGTTCTTC.

The chain joins TRBV20-1 to TRBJ2-3; 12 nucleotides align to TRBD2. Germline trimming cut 1 base from V and 1 base from J; bases unmatched to any gene: 9. The CDR3 is made up of 18 amino acids. The germline V gene has CDR1 DFQATT and CDR2 SNEGSKA (reference sequence). CDR3 protein: CSARGPTSGGPRTDTQYF. As DNA, the CDR3 is TGCAGTGCTAGAGGACCGACTAGCGGGGGACCTCGCACAGATACGCAGTATTTT.

This clonotype showed up many times. The chain recombines TRBV29-1 with TRBJ2-2; no definite D call. V shed 6 bases and J shed 2 bases, with 16 bases lying between them. Germline lookup yields CDR1 SQVTM and CDR2 ANQGSEA. This CDR3 is 15 amino acids long. This chain's CDR3 is CSVDKPDPNTGELFF. For the CDR3, the DNA is TGCAGCGTAGACAAACCGGACCCAAACACCGGGGAGCTGTTTTTT.

This clonotype was detected only a few times. The chain links TRBV7-2 to TRBJ1-1; TRBD1 is a possible D gene (5 bases). CDR1 SGHTA and CDR2 FQGNSA come from the germline V gene. V lost 6 bases and J 5 bases, leaving 13 bases between the germline ends. This CDR3 has 13 amino acids. CDR3 residues: CASSQGLGTEAFF. In DNA form, the CDR3 reads TGTGCCAGCAGTCAGGGTTTGGGGACTGAAGCTTTCTTT. Complete variable domain (other parts from reference TRBV7-2 and TRBJ1-1): GAGVSQSPSNKVTEKGKDVELRCDPISGHTALYWYRQSLGQGLEFLIYFQGNSAPDKSGLPSDRFSAERTGGSVSTLTIQRTQQEDSAVYLCASSQGLGTEAFFGQGTRLTVV.

This clonotype was seen ten or more times. The CDR3 reads CASTGRAVEQFF. In DNA, the CDR3 is TGTGCCAGCACCGGGAGGGCGGTTGAGCAGTTCTTC. The chain couples TRBV5-6 to TRBJ2-1, with 8 bases matching TRBD2. Germline CDR1 is SGHDT and CDR2 is YYEEEE. V lost 6 bases to trimming and J lost 9 bases; unmatched junction nucleotides: 5. The CDR3 loop spans 12 amino acids.

This clonotype was detected many times. V usage is TRBV12-3 or TRBV12-4 and J usage is TRBJ2-1, with D tentatively TRBD1 (6 bases). Trimming removed 6 bases from V and 9 bases from J, with 9 bases in between. The CDR3 has 11 amino acids. CDR3 DNA: TGTGCCAGCAGACAGGGTTTTGAGCAGTTCTTC. Translating gives CASRQGFEQFF.

The J gene is TRBJ2-1, the V gene TRBV5-1, with a possible D match to TRBD1 (5 bases). CDR3 length: 15 amino acids. The germline V gene has CDR1 SGHRS and CDR2 YFSETQ. With 4 bases removed from V and 3 bases from J, the gap between germline ends came to 14 bases. The chain's CDR3 is CASSLSVRGYNEQFF. The CDR3 region has the DNA TGCGCCAGCAGCCTGTCGGTAAGGGGCTACAATGAGCAGTTCTTC.

This clonotype has only a few counts. The chain links TRBV7-9 to TRBJ2-5; TRBD1 agrees at 8 bases. This CDR3 has 12 amino acids. The germline V gene has CDR1 SEHNR and CDR2 FQNEAQ (reference sequence). After removal of 9 bases from V and 1 base from J, the junction contained 1 base not matched to a gene. CDR3 in amino acids: CASGTGQETQYF. The CDR3 DNA is TGTGCCAGTGGGACAGGCCAAGAGACCCAGTACTTC.

CDR3 bases: TGCGCCAGCAGCTTGGACGGGGCAGGTAATCAGCCCCAGCATTTT. The encoded protein is CASSLDGAGNQPQHF. The V and J genes are TRBV5-1 and TRBJ1-5, with D perhaps matching TRBD1 (5 bases). The CDR3 covers 15 residues. The V gene's germline CDR1 is SGHRS and CDR2 YFSETQ. Trimming took 0 bases from V and 4 from J, leaving 11 bases between them.

The table lists this clonotype with a few counts. The chain recombines TRBV5-1 with TRBJ1-1; D remains unclear. V was trimmed by 0 bases and J by 0 bases, leaving 18 bases between them. The CDR3 contains 18 residues. Germline-derived CDR1 and CDR2 are SGHRS and YFSETQ. CDR3 nucleotides: TGCGCCAGCAGCTTGGCCCCGGTAGTAGAACTCATGAACACTGAAGCTTTCTTT. Translation gives CASSLAPVVELMNTEAFF. Together with reference TRBV5-1 and TRBJ1-1, the CDR3 gives the full variable domain: KAGVTQTPRYLIKTRGQQVTLSCSPISGHRSVSWYQQTPGQGLQFLFEYFSETQRNKGNFPGRFSGRQFSNSRSEMNVSTLELGDSALYLCASSLAPVVELMNTEAFFGQGTRLTVV.

In this sample, this clonotype turned up many times. The chain links TRBV27 to TRBJ1-2; no clear D. V gave up 5 bases and J gave up 2 bases, with 15 bases separating them. The CDR3 is made up of 15 amino acids. Per the germline V gene, CDR1 is MNHEY and CDR2 is SMNVEV (reference sequence). The CDR3 coding sequence is TGTGCCAGCAGTCCCGGGGAGATCGTGAACTATGGCTACACCTTC. Translation: CASSPGEIVNYGYTF.

This clonotype was found many times. This rearrangement joins TRBV20-1 to TRBJ2-3; tentative D call: TRBD1 (5 bases). V lost 4 bases to trimming and J lost 0 bases, with 14 bases between them. The CDR3 runs to 15 residues. Germline V lookup: CDR1 DFQATT, CDR2 SNEGSKA (reference sequence). CDR3 residues: CSAKGNQGSTDTQYF. The DNA of the CDR3 is TGCAGTGCTAAAGGGAACCAGGGTAGCACAGATACGCAGTATTTT.

V and J are TRBV6-2 or TRBV6-3 and TRBJ2-5; TRBD2 aligns across 8 bases. Germline CDR1 is MNHEY and CDR2 is SVGEGT. V trimming: 5 bases; J trimming: 5 bases; junction bases outside the gene matches: 22. The CDR3 has 19 amino acids. The CDR3 region is CASSLQLPLGGGQGETQYF. CDR3 bases: TGTGCCAGCAGTCTTCAGTTGCCCCTTGGCGGGGGGCAGGGGGAGACCCAGTACTTC.

This clonotype was detected only a few times. The chain recombines TRBV12-3 or TRBV12-4 with TRBJ1-5; D is unresolved. The V gene lost 7 bases and the J gene lost 0 bases, with 7 bases spanning the gap. There are 13 residues in the CDR3. The CDR3 coding sequence is TGTGCCAGCAAAGGGTCTAGCAATCAGCCCCAGCATTTT. This gives the protein CASKGSSNQPQHF.

This clonotype has a handful of counts. This chain joins TRBV20-1 and TRBJ2-1; no clear D gene. V was cut by 6 bases and J by 0 bases, with 12 bases left in between. In germline, CDR1 is DFQATT, CDR2 SNEGSKA (reference sequence). The CDR3 has 14 amino acids. CDR3 sequence: CSAPIISSYNEQFF. CDR3 DNA sequence: TGCAGTGCACCAATTATTAGCTCCTACAATGAGCAGTTCTTC.

The chain couples TRBV11-1 to TRBJ2-1; D uncertain. Germline loops: CDR1 SGHAT, CDR2 FQDESV (reference sequence). CDR3 size: 15 residues. V lost 2 bases, J lost 3 bases, and 11 bases lay in between. CDR3 loop: CASSLLYPHYNEQFF. In DNA, the CDR3 is TGTGCCAGCAGCTTACTTTACCCCCACTACAATGAGCAGTTCTTC.

There are many counts of this clonotype. V and J are TRBV20-1 and TRBJ2-1, with D hard to call. The CDR3 has 14 residues. The germline gives CDR1 DFQATT, CDR2 SNEGSKA (reference sequence). V was clipped by 3 bases and J by 2 bases, with 11 bases between them. CDR3: CSASRPGPYNEQFF. CDR3 sequence (DNA): TGCAGTGCTAGTCGGCCAGGCCCCTACAATGAGCAGTTCTTC.

V gene TRBV6-5 combines with J gene TRBJ2-3, with 7 nucleotides matching TRBD1. The CDR3 is 14 amino acids. Germline V gene data show CDR1 as MNHEY and CDR2 as SVGAGI. The V gene end was trimmed by 4 bases and the J gene end by 4 bases; junction bases not matched to a gene: 5. The DNA of the CDR3 is TGTGCCAGCAGTTGGGACAGCGGTTCAGATACGCAGTATTTT. Amino acids: CASSWDSGSDTQYF.

This sequence joins TRBV7-8 and TRBJ2-7; TRBD1 might be the D (6 bases). Germline V CDR1 and CDR2: SGHVS, FQNEAQ. The CDR3 sequence is 13 residues long. The ends were cut back, 5 bases at V and 4 bases at J, with 12 bases in the middle. The CDR3 DNA reads TGTGCCAGCAGCCCCTCAGACAGGTACGAGCAGTACGTC. It translates to CASSPSDRYEQYV.